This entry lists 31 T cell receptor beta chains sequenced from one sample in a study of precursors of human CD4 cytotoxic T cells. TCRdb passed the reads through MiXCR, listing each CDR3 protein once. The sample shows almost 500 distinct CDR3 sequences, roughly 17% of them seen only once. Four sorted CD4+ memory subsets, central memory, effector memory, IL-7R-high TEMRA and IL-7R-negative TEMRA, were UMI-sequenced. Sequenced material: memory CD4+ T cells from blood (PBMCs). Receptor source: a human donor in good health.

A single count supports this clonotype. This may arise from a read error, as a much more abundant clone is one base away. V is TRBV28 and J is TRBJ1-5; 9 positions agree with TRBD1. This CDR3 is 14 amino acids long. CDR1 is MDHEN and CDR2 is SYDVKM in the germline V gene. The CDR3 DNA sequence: TGTTCCAGCACGCTTACAGGGGGCTATCAGCCCCAGCATTTT. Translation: CSSTLTGGYQPQHF. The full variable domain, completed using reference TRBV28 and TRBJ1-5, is DVKVTQSSRYLVKRTGEKVFLECVQDMDHENMFWYRQDPGLGLRLIYFSYDVKMKEKGDIPEGYSVSREKKERFSLILESASTNQTSMYLCSSTLTGGYQPQHFGDGTRLSIL.

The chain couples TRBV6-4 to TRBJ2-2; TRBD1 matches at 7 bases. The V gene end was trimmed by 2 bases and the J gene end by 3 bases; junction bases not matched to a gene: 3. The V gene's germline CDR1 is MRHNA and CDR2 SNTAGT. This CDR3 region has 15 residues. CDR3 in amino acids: CASSDRGPDTGELFF. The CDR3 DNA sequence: TGTGCCAGCAGTGACAGGGGGCCGGACACCGGGGAGCTGTTTTTT.

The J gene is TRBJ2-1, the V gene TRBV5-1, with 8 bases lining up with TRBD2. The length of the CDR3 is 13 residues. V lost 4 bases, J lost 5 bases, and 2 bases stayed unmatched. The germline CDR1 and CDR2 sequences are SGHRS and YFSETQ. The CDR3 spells CASSTGLDNEQFF. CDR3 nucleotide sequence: TGCGCCAGCAGCACGGGACTAGACAATGAGCAGTTCTTC.

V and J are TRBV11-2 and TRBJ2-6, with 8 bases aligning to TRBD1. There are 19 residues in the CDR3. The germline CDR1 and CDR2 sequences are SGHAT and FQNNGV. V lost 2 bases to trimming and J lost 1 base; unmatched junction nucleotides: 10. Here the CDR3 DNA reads TGTGCCAGCAGCTTAAGGTGGCGGGACAGGTTTTCTGGGGCCAACGTCCTGACTTTC. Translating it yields CASSLRWRDRFSGANVLTF.

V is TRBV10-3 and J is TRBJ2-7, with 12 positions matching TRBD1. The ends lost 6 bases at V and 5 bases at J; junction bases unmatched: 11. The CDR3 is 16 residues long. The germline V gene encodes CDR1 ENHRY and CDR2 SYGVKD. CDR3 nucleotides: TGTGCCATCAGAGGGACAGGGGGCTCAACATGGGACGAGCAGTACTTC. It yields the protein CAIRGTGGSTWDEQYF.

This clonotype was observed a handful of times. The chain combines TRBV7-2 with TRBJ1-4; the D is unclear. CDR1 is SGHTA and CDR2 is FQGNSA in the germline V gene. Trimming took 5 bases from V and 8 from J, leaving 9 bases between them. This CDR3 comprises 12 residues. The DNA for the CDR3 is TGTGCCAGCAGCAGAGAGGCCGAAAAACTGTTTTTT. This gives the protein CASSREAEKLFF.

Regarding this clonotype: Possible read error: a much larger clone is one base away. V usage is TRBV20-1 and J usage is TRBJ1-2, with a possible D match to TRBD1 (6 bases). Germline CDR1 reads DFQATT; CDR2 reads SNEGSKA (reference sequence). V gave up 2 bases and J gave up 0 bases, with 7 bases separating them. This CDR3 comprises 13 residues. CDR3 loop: CSARTGTNYGYTF. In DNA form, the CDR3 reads TGCAGTGCTAGAACAGGGACTAACTATGGCTACACCTTC.

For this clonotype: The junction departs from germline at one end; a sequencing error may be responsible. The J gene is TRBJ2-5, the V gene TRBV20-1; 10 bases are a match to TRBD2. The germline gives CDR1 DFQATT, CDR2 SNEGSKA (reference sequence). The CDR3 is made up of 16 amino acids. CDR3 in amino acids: CGARQLLAGHQETQYF. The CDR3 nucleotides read TGCGGTGCTAGACAACTACTAGCGGGGCACCAAGAGACCCAGTACTTC.

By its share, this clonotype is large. The CDR3 DNA is TGTGCCAGCAGCCGGGACTCTTCAGGCACAGATACGCAGTATTTT. Protein: CASSRDSSGTDTQYF. The chain carries TRBV4-2 and TRBJ2-3; possible D gene TRBD2, 6 bases. Germline CDR1 reads LGHNA; CDR2 reads YNFKEQ. The CDR3 totals 15 residues. Between the trimmed V and J ends, which lost 4 bases and 1 base, there was a span of 12 bases.

The CDR3 sequence is CAISEGLADQPQHF. In DNA, the CDR3 is TGTGCCATCAGTGAGGGACTGGCGGATCAGCCCCAGCATTTT. The chain uses TRBV10-3 and TRBJ1-5; D gene unclear. This CDR3 comprises 14 residues. Germline-derived CDR1 and CDR2 are ENHRY and SYGVKD. V was cut by 2 bases and J by 5 bases, with 10 bases left in between.

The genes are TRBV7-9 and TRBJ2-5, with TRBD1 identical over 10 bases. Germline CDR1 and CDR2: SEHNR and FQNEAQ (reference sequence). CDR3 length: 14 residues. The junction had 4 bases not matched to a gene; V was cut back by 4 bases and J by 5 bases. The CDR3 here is CASSSRQGAETQYF. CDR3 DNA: TGTGCCAGCAGCTCAAGACAGGGGGCTGAGACCCAGTACTTC.

CDR3 sequence (DNA): TGTGCCAGCAGTCCACAGGGCAGCTATGGCTACACCTTC. It specifies CASSPQGSYGYTF. The chain uses TRBV12-3 or TRBV12-4 and TRBJ1-2; tentative D call: TRBD1 (6 bases). V shed 5 bases and J shed 4 bases, with 11 bases lying between them. CDR3 length equals 13 residues.

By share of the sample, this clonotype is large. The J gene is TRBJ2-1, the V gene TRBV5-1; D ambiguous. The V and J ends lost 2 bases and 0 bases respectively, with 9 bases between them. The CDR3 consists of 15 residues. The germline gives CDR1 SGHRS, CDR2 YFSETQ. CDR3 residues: CASSFTRSSYNEQFF. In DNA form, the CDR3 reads TGCGCCAGCAGCTTTACCAGGAGCTCCTACAATGAGCAGTTCTTC.

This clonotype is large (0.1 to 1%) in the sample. The CDR3: CASTEKLFF. DNA of the CDR3: TGCGCCAGCACCGAGAAGCTGTTTTTT. V usage is TRBV4-1 and J usage is TRBJ2-2; no firm D call. The CDR3 contains 9 residues. Trimming stripped 7 bases from V and 12 bases from J, with 6 bases between. Germline CDR1 reads MGHRA; CDR2 reads YSYEKL.

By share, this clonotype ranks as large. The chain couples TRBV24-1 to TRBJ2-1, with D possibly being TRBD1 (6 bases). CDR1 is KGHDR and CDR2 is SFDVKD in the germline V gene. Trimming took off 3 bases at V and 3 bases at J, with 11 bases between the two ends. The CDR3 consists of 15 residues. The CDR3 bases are TGTGCCACCAGTGATAGGGGCAGGGGCTACAATGAGCAGTTCTTC. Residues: CATSDRGRGYNEQFF.

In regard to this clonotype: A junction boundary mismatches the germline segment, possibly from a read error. In DNA, the CDR3 is TGTGCCAGCTTACCAGGGACCTCTGGAAACACCATATATTTT. Its protein product is CASLPGTSGNTIYF. The chain employs TRBV18 and TRBJ1-3; tentative D call: TRBD1 (5 bases). Germline loops: CDR1 KGHSH, CDR2 LQKENI. CDR3 length equals 14 residues. Variable domain in full (rest from reference TRBV18 and TRBJ1-3): NAGVMQNPRHLVRRRGQEARLRCSPMKGHSHVYWYRQLPEEGLKFMVYLQKENIIDESGMPKERFSAEFPKEGPSILRIQQVVRGDSAAYFCASLPGTSGNTIYFGEGSWLTVV.

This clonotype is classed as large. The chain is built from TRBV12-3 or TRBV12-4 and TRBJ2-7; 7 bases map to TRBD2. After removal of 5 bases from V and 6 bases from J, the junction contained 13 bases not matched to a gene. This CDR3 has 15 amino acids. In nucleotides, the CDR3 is TGTGCCAGCAGTCCATCAGCAGCGCGGGAGTTCGAGCAGTACTTC. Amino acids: CASSPSAAREFEQYF.

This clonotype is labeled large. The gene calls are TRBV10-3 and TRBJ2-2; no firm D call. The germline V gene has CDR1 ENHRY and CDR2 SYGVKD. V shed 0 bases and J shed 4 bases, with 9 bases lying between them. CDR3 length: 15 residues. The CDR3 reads CAISESTDVTGELFF. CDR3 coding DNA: TGTGCCATCAGTGAGTCGACCGATGTCACCGGGGAGCTGTTTTTT.

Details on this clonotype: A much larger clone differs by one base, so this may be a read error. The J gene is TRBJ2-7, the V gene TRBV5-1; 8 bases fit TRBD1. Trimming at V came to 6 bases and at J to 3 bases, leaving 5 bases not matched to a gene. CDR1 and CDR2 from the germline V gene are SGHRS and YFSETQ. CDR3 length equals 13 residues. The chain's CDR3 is CASTTGAGYEQYF. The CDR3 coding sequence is TGCGCCAGCACGACAGGGGCAGGCTACGAGCAGTACTTC.

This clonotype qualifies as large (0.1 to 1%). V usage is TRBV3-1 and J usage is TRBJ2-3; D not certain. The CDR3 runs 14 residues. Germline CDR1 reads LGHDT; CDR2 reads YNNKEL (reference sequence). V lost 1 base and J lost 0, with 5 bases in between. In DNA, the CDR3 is TGTGCCAGCAGCCAAGTCCCTAGCACAGATACGCAGTATTTT. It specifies CASSQVPSTDTQYF.

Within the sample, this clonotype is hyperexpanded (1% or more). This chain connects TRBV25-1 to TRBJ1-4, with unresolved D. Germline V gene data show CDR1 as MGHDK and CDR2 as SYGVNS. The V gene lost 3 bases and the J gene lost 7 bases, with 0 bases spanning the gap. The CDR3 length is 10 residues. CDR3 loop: CASSDEKLFF. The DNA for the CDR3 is TGTGCCAGCAGTGATGAAAAACTGTTTTTT. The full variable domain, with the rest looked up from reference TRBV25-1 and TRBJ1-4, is EADIYQTPRYLVIGTGKKITLECSQTMGHDKMYWYQQDPGMELHLIHYSYGVNSTEKGDLSSESTVSRIRTEHFPLTLESARPSHTSQYLCASSDEKLFFGSGTQLSVL.

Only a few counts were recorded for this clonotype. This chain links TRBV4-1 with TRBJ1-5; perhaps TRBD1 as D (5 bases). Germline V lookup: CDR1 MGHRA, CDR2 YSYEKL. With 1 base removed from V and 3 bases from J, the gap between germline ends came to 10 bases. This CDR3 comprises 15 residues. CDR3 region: CASSQGPGTNQPQHF. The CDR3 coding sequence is TGCGCCAGCAGCCAAGGCCCAGGGACCAATCAGCCCCAGCATTTT.

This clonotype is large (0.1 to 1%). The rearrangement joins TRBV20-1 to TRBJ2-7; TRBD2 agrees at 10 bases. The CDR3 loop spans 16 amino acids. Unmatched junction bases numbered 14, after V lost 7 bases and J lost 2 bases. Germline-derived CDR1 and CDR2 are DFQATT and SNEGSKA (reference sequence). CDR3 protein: CSVPSRSGRATYEQYF. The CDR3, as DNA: TGCAGTGTACCTAGCAGGAGCGGGAGGGCTACCTACGAGCAGTACTTC.

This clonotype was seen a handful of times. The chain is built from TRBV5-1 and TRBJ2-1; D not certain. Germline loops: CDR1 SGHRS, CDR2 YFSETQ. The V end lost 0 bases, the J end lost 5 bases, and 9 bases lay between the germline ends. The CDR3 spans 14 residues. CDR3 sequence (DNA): TGCGCCAGCAGCTTGGGAGCCCTAGACAATGAGCAGTTCTTC. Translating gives CASSLGALDNEQFF.

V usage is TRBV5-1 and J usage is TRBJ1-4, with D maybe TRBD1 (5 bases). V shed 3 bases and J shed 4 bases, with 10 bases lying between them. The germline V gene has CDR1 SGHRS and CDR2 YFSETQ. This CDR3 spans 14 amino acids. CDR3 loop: CASSSGRSNEKLFF. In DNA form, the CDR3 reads TGCGCCAGCAGCTCGGGACGGAGTAATGAAAAACTGTTTTTT.

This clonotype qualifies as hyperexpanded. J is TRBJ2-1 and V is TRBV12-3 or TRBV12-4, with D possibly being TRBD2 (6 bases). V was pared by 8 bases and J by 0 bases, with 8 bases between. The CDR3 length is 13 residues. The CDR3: CASGGSSYNEQFF. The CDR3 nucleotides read TGTGCCAGCGGGGGGAGCTCCTACAATGAGCAGTTCTTC.

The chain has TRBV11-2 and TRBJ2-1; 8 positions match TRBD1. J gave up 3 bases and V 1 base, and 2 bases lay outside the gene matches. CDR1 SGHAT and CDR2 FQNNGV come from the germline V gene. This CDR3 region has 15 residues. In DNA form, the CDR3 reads TGTGCCAGCAGCTTAGGGGACAGGAACTACAATGAGCAGTTCTTC. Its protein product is CASSLGDRNYNEQFF.

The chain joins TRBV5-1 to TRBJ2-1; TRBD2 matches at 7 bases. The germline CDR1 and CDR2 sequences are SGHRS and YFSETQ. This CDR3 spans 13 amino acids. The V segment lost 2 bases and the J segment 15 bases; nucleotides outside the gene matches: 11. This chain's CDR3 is CASSFTGGNPGFF. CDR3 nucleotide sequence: TGCGCCAGCAGCTTCACCGGGGGGAACCCCGGGTTCTTC.

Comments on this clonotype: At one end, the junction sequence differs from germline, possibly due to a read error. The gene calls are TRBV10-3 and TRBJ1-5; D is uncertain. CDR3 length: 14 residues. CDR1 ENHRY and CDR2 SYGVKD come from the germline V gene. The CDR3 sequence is CAISEGLADQPHHF. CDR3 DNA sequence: TGTGCCATCAGTGAGGGACTGGCGGATCAGCCCCATCATTTT.

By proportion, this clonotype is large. The CDR3 region is CASSLVVGEQYF. CDR3 bases: TGTGCCAGCAGCTTAGTAGTGGGCGAGCAGTACTTC. The J gene is TRBJ2-7, the V gene TRBV11-2; D remains unclear. The CDR3 is 12 residues long. The germline V and J ends were trimmed by 1 base and 6 bases, with 7 bases remaining between them. Germline lookup yields CDR1 SGHAT and CDR2 FQNNGV.

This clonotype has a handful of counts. The chain's CDR3 is CASSQAGGATNEKLFF. The CDR3 DNA follows: TGCGCCAGCAGCCAGGCGGGCGGTGCAACTAATGAAAAACTGTTTTTT. The gene calls are TRBV5-1 and TRBJ1-4; D not certain. Germline CDR1 SGHRS, CDR2 YFSETQ. The CDR3 contains 16 residues. With 4 bases removed from V and 0 bases from J, the gap between germline ends came to 13 bases.